Sequencing of this T cell receptor (beta chain) was carried out in a study of cytomegalovirus exposure and HLA in healthy donors. The PCR was carried out with 60 Vbeta primers and 13 Jbeta primers. Produced via immunoSEQ multiplex PCR; TCRdb's table is partial and in-frame only. The sample has under 150,000 clones, roughly 75% seen once. Trimming cost V 5 bases and J 3 bases, with 14 bases left between them. The CDR3 sequence is 14 residues long. Germline V gene lookup returns CDR1 MDHEN and CDR2 SYDVKM. Source material: PBMCs. The clonotype originates from a man aged 30 to 39 in good health and CMV-seronegative. The gene calls are TRBV28 and TRBJ2-7; D possibly corresponds to TRBD2 (5 bases). Here the CDR3 reads CASSPRGEGYEQYF. CDR3 in DNA: TGTGCCAGCAGTCCCAGAGGTGAGGGCTACGAGCAGTACTTC.